A single sample gave rise to the 5 T cell receptor beta chains below, sequenced in a study of blood T cell repertoires in COVID-19. Sequenced by immunoSEQ multiplex PCR; TCRdb stores in-frame clones only, minus some. The table has around 150,000 clones, around 85% seen once; the top ten hold 2.5% to 4%. Material for sequencing was peripheral blood. These receptors all come from a man between 65 and 79 years old with acute or convalescent COVID-19.

This clone occurred once. The chain recombines TRBV7-2 with TRBJ2-7; TRBD2 matches 10 bases. The V gene's germline CDR1 is SGHTA and CDR2 FQGNSA. The CDR3 loop spans 14 amino acids. Trimming took 5 bases from V and 4 from J; bases not matched to a gene: 5. DNA for the CDR3: TGTGCCAGCAGCGCCACGACTAGCGGGTACGAGCAGTACTTC. It translates to CASSATTSGYEQYF.

The chain links TRBV6-5 to TRBJ2-7, with D perhaps matching TRBD2 (7 bases). The CDR3 covers 15 residues. V lost 5 bases to trimming and J lost 5 bases, with 19 bases between them. Germline loops: CDR1 MNHEY, CDR2 SVGAGI. The CDR3 coding sequence is TGTGCCAGCAGTAGGGGGGGTCAGGGCGGCAACGAGCAGTACTTC. This gives the protein CASSRGGQGGNEQYF.

The chain carries TRBV19 and TRBJ2-1, with 9 bases lining up with TRBD2. The CDR3 length is 14 residues. From germline, CDR1 is LNHDA and CDR2 SQIVND (reference sequence). Unmatched junction bases numbered 4, after V lost 9 bases and J lost 1 base. The CDR3 protein is CASGTSRSYNEQFF. The CDR3 bases are TGTGCCAGCGGGACTAGCCGATCCTACAATGAGCAGTTCTTC.

This clone was detected a few times. The chain combines TRBV13 with TRBJ1-2; no firm D call. V lost 0 bases and J lost 0, with 8 bases in between. Germline V gives CDR1 PRHDT, CDR2 FYEKMQ (reference sequence). The CDR3 runs to 15 residues. CDR3 sequence reads: CASSLGRTANYGYTF. DNA for the CDR3: TGTGCCAGCAGCTTAGGCCGAACAGCTAACTATGGCTACACCTTC.

V gene TRBV28 combines with J gene TRBJ2-5; TRBD1 matches 9 bases. Trimming cost V 7 bases and J 2 bases; bases outside gene matches: 8. This CDR3 is built from 15 residues. Germline V gene data show CDR1 as MDHEN and CDR2 as SYDVKM. The DNA of the CDR3 is TGTGCCAGCACCTCCTGGGACAGGGAACAAGAGACCCAGTACTTC. Amino acids: CASTSWDREQETQYF.